This T cell receptor (beta chain) was documented in a study of blood T cell repertoires in COVID-19 (dated by TCRdb to between 2020 and 2021). In the study overall: The collaborator samples originated in the United States, Italy and Spain and spanned the acute and convalescent phases of COVID-19. The prospective study material was composed of cDNA or gDNA derived from T cells, B-cell-depleted T cells, or PBMCs. The dataset comprised deeply sampled blood TCRbeta repertoires from subjects exposed to, actively infected with, or recovered from COVID-19. The repertoires were released in a freely available public database meant as a resource for research on the immune response to SARS-CoV-2. The samples were drawn from the first 160 participants of the ongoing ImmuneRACE study and from 950 to 1,500 subjects provided by 6 global collaborators. The sample metadata nearly always contained a de-identified subject ID, COVID-19 status, age in years and sex. HLA class I and class II types, where available, came from metadata supplied by the sample provider rather than from assay-based typing. What the study reported, not specific to this receptor: The quantity of clinical and demographic metadata differed by source and by participant and was supplied without curation.

V loses 5 bases at its end and J loses 6 bases; junction bases beyond the gene matches: 14. The germline V gene gives CDR1 as SGHAT and CDR2 as FQNNGV. The CDR3 measures 16 amino acids from cysteine to phenylalanine. Only the CDR3 part of the read is kept: 48 bases, read in frame from the first base. Each collaborating institution followed its own protocols to collect whole blood in K2EDTA tubes. Collaborator samples were shipped for TCRbeta analysis as frozen whole blood, isolated PBMCs, or DNA extracted from either sample type. TCRbeta CDR3 regions were amplified from genomic DNA using the immunoSEQ Assay, a bias-controlled multiplex PCR. The paper's data handling went like this. Within the assay, amplification of reference gene primers was used to estimate how many nucleated cells each sample contained. Sequence reads were collapsed and filtered to measure the absolute abundance of every unique TCRbeta CDR3 rearrangement. For each sample, productive Simpson clonality was calculated by taking the square root of Simpson's diversity index across productive rearrangements. The source is immuneACCESS, and TCRdb retained only in-frame sequences with V and J called. Part of the clones is not carried over; for the studies checked, unresolved V genes explain less than half of this, and the remainder is unexplained. The DNA gave D and trimming, while V, J and clone size come from that table. Across this sample there are some 150,000 clones, with approximately 80% seen only once. The biggest ten clones account for about 1.4% of the sample.

This clone is a singleton in its sample. The antigen it recognizes is unknown. There are no base qualities to consult, and no much larger clone falls within one base. This receptor was identified in a human donor in a cohort sampled during active COVID-19. The sample was peripheral blood. The chain is assembled from TRBV11-2 and TRBJ2-7, with 9 central nucleotides matching TRBD1. The CDR3 region has the sequence CASSRDRELLAGEQYF. DNA sequence: TGTGCCAGCAGCCGGGACAGGGAACTCTTGGCAGGCGAGCAGTACTTC.